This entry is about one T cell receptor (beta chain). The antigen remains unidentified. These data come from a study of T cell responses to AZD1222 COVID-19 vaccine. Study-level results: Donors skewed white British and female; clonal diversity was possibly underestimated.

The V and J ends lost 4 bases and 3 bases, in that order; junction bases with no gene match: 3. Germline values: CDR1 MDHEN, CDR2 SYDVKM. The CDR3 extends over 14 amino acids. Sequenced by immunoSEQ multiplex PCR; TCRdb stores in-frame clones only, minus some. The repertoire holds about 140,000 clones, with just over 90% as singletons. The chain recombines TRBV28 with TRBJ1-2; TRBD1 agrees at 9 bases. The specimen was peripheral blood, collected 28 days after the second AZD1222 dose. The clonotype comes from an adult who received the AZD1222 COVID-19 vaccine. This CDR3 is CASSSTGGHYGYTF. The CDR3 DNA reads TGTGCCAGCAGTTCAACAGGGGGCCACTATGGCTACACCTTC.